This TCR beta chain stems from a study of PD-L1 blockade in urothelial cancer. Turning to the study itself: Specimens of blood held a median count of 141,255 T cells. Study results and caveats: Better survival was predicted by below-median pretreatment blood TCR clonality.

Details on this clone: Antigen specificity is unknown.

CDR3 length equals 15 residues. Germline-derived CDR1 and CDR2 are MNHEY and SMNVEV (reference sequence). V was pared by 1 base and J by 4 bases, with 5 bases of the junction left unmatched. Profiled with immunoSEQ multiplex PCR; TCRdb holds only in-frame clones, not every one. The table records tens of thousands of clones, around 88% of them present only once. This material consisted of PBMCs, taken around atezolizumab (anti-PD-L1) treatment. The clonotype comes from a man in his fifties or sixties with urothelial cancer. V gene TRBV27 combines with J gene TRBJ2-7, with 9 bases lining up with TRBD2. The CDR3 sequence is CASSLWSSGDYEQYF. In nucleotides, the CDR3 is TGTGCCAGCAGTTTATGGTCTAGCGGGGATTACGAGCAGTACTTC.